This T cell receptor (beta chain) originates from a study of blood T cell repertoires in COVID-19. Method: immunoSEQ multiplex PCR; TCRdb's copy keeps in-frame clones and lacks some. The repertoire holds about 270,000 clones, with nearly 85% as singletons. Losses at the gene ends were 1 base for V and 4 bases for J; bases not matched to a gene: 7. The CDR3 extends over 16 amino acids. Germline V gene sequence: CDR1 SGHVS, CDR2 FQNEAQ. This clone has more than one count but fewer than ten. The chain links TRBV7-8 to TRBJ2-5; 9 bases map to TRBD1. The material sequenced was peripheral blood. The clonotype originates from a human donor in a cohort sampled during active COVID-19. The CDR3 here is CASSLGGQGVGETQYF. In DNA, the CDR3 is TGTGCCAGCAGCTTAGGGGGACAGGGTGTGGGAGAGACCCAGTACTTC.